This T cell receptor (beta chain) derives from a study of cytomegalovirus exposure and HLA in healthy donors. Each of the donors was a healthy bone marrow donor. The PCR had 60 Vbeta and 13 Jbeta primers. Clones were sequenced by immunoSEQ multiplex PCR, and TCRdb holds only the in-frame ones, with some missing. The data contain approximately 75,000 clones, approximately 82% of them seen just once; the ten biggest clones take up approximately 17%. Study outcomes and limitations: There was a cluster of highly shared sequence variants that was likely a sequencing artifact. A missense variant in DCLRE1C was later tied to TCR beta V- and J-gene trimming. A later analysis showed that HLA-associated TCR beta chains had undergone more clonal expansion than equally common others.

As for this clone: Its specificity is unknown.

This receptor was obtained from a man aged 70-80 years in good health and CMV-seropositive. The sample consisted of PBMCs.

The CDR3 loop is CASSLGPPYSGANVLTF. CDR3 in DNA: TGTGCCAGCAGCCTTGGGCCCCCTTACTCTGGGGCCAACGTCCTGACTTTC. The chain uses TRBV7-2 and TRBJ2-6; D unresolved. CDR1 is SGHTA and CDR2 is FQGNSA in the germline V gene. V lost 5 bases to trimming and J lost 0 bases, with 14 bases between them. The CDR3 is made up of 17 amino acids. Supplemented by reference TRBV7-2 and TRBJ2-6, the full variable domain reads GAGVSQSPSNKVTEKGKDVELRCDPISGHTALYWYRQSLGQGLEFLIYFQGNSAPDKSGLPSDRFSAERTGGSVSTLTIQRTQQEDSAVYLCASSLGPPYSGANVLTFGAGSRLTVL.